This T cell receptor beta chain was recovered during a study of cytomegalovirus exposure and HLA in healthy donors. Study-level findings and limits: In a later analysis, a missense DCLRE1C variant was linked to TCR beta V- and J-gene trimming. In a later analysis, TCR association rates varied by HLA locus: DRB1 most, HLA-C fewest. Segments of the TCR beta V type were, in most cases, productive about 90% or about 30% of the time in an earlier analysis.

This clone was counted once. Its antigen is unidentified. Amplification used 60 Vbeta primers and 13 Jbeta primers. Profiled with immunoSEQ multiplex PCR; TCRdb holds only in-frame clones, not every one. The table includes about 140,000 clones, 75% to 90% detected once. The source material was PBMCs. The receptor's source is a female donor in good health and CMV-seronegative.

The CDR3 here is CAWSVQPGANEKLFF. In DNA, the CDR3 is TGTGCCTGGAGTGTACAACCGGGGGCTAATGAAAAACTGTTTTTT. This chain connects TRBV30 to TRBJ1-4; D possibly corresponds to TRBD1 (5 bases). Germline V CDR1 and CDR2: GTSNPN, SVGIG (reference sequence). V shed 0 bases and J shed 3 bases, with 11 bases lying between them. The CDR3 extends over 15 amino acids.